This passage covers 7 T cell receptor beta chains from one sample sequenced in a study of early T cells in non-severe SARS-CoV-2 infection. One entry per CDR3 protein results from TCRdb running MiXCR on the 5' RACE reads. Of about 45,000 distinct CDR3 sequences in the sample, about 9.9% were seen once. Input material: whole blood. The receptors come from an adult who was a healthcare worker with PCR-confirmed SARS-CoV-2 infection or an uninfected control (not recorded which).

The chain links TRBV7-9 to TRBJ1-1; no clear D. This CDR3 has 15 amino acids. CDR1 and CDR2 (germline): SEHNR, FQNEAQ (reference sequence). V gave up 2 bases and J gave up 4 bases, with 14 bases separating them. As DNA, the CDR3 is TGTGCCAGCAGCTTACACAGCACAATGATCACTGAAGCTTTCTTT. This encodes CASSLHSTMITEAFF.

The gene calls are TRBV4-1 and TRBJ2-2; TRBD1 agrees at 7 bases. V dropped 4 bases and J dropped 3; count of bases not matched to a gene: 5. The CDR3 totals 15 residues. Germline values: CDR1 MGHRA, CDR2 YSYEKL. The CDR3 DNA reads as TGCGCCAGCAGCCCTCGGACAGGATACACCGGGGAGCTGTTTTTT. Its translation: CASSPRTGYTGELFF.

This clonotype was seen many times. The genes are TRBV6-1 and TRBJ1-1, with D perhaps matching TRBD1 (6 bases). CDR3 length: 16 residues. CDR1 MNHNS and CDR2 SASEGT come from the germline V gene. The germline V and J ends were trimmed by 0 bases and 1 base, with 12 bases remaining between them. The CDR3 here is CASSEAAGAGNTEAFF. In nucleotides, the CDR3 is TGTGCCAGCAGTGAAGCGGCAGGGGCCGGGAACACTGAAGCTTTCTTT.

This clonotype appeared many times. The V call is TRBV12-3 or TRBV12-4, the J call TRBJ2-1; 12 nucleotides match TRBD2. V shed 9 bases, J shed 9 bases, and the junction held 9 bases outside the gene matches. The CDR3 sequence is 14 residues long. The CDR3 loop reads CASRASGRAGEQFF. The CDR3, as DNA: TGTGCCAGTCGGGCTAGCGGGAGGGCGGGTGAGCAGTTCTTC.

This clonotype has more than one count but fewer than ten. The V gene is TRBV28, the J gene TRBJ2-7; D remains ambiguous. Germline CDR1 reads MDHEN; CDR2 reads SYDVKM. There are 12 residues in the CDR3. Between the trimmed V and J ends, which lost 4 bases and 2 bases, there was a span of 6 bases. The CDR3 DNA sequence: TGTGCCAGCAGTTCCTCAACCTACGAGCAGTACTTC. Translating gives CASSSSTYEQYF.

The table lists this clonotype with many counts. V is TRBV2 and J is TRBJ2-5, with a possible D match to TRBD1 (5 bases). V was pared by 8 bases and J by 9 bases, with 31 bases between. Germline V gene data show CDR1 as SNHLY and CDR2 as FYNNEI. The CDR3 totals 17 residues. This CDR3 reads CASSVPFGIRAGSAQYF. CDR3 DNA sequence: TGTGCCAGCTCGGTCCCCTTCGGTATCAGGGCAGGTTCGGCCCAGTACTTC.

This chain joins TRBV19 and TRBJ1-5, with 8 nucleotides matching TRBD1. CDR3 size: 15 residues. V lost 5 bases, J lost 6 bases, and 9 bases stayed unmatched. CDR1 and CDR2 from the germline V gene are LNHDA and SQIVND (reference sequence). In nucleotides, the CDR3 is TGTGCCAGTAGTGCTGGACAGGGACAGACTCAGCCCCAGCATTTT. Residues: CASSAGQGQTQPQHF.